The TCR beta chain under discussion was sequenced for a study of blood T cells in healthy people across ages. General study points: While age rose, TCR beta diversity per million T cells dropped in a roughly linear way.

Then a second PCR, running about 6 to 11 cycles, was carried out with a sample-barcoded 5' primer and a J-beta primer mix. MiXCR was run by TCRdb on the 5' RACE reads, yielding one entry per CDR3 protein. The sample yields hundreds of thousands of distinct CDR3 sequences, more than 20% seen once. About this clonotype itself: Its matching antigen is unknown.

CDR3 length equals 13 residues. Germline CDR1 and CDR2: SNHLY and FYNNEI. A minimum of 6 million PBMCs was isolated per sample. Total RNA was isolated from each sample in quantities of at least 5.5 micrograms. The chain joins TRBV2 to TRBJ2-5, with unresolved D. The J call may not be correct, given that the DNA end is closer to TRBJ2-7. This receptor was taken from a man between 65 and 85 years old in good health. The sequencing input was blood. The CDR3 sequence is CASGARRDGEQYF. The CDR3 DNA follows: TGTGCCAGCGGAGCCCGGCGCGACGGCGAGCAGTACTTC.